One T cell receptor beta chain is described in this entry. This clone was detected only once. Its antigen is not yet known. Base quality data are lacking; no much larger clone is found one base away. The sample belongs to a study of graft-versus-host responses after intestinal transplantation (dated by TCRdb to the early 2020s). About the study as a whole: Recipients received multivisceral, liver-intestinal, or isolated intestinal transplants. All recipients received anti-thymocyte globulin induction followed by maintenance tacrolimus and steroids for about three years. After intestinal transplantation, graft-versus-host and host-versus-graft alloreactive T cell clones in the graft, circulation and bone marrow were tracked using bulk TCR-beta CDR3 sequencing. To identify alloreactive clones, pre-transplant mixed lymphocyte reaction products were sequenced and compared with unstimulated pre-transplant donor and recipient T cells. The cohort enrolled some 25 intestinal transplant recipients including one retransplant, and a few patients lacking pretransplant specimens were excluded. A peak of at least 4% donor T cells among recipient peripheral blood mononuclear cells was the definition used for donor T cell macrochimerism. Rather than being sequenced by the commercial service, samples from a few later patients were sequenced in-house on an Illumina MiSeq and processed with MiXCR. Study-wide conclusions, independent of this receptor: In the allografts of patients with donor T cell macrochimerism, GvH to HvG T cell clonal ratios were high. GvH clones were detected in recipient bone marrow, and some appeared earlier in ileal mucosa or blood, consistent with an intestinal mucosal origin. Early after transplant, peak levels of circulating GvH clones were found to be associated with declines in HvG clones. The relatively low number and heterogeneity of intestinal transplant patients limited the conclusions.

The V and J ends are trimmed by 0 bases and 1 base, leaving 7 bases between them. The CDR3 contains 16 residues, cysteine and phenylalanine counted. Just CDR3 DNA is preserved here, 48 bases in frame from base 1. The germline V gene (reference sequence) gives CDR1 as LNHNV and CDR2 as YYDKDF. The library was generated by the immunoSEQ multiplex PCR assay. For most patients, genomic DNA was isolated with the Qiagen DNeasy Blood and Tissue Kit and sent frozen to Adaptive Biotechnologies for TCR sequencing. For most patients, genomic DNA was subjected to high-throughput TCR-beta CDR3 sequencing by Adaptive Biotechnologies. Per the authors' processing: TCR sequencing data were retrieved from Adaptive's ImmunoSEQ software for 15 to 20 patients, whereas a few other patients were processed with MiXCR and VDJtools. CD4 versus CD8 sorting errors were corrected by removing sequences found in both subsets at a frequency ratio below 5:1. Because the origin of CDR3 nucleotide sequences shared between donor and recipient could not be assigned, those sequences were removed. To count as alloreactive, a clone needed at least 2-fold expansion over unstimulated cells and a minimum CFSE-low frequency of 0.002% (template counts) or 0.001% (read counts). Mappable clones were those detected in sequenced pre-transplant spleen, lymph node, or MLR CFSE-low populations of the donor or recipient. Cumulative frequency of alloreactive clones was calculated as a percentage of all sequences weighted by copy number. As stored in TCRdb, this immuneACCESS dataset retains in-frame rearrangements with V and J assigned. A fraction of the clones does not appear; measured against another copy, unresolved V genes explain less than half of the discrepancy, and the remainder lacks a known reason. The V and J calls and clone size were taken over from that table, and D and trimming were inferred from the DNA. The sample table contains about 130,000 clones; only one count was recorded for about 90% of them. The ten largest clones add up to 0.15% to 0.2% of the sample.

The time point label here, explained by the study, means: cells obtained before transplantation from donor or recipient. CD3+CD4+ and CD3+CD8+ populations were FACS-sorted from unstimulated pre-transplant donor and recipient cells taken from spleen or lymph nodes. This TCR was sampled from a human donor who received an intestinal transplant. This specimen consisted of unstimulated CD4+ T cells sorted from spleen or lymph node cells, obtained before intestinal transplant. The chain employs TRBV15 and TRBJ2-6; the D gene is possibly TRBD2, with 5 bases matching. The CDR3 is CATSRDGGSGANVLTF. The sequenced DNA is TGTGCCACCAGCAGAGATGGAGGATCTGGGGCCAACGTCCTGACTTTC.